A selection of T cell receptor beta chains follows, all from one sample in a study of blood T cell repertoires in COVID-19. Only in-frame clones appear in the TCRdb table, and some are missing; sequencing was by immunoSEQ multiplex PCR. The sample contains 45,000 to 60,000 clones, roughly four fifths of which appear only once. The sample consisted of peripheral blood. The receptor source for this set is a woman older than 75 with acute or convalescent COVID-19. CDR3s include the opening cysteine and the closing phenylalanine or tryptophan. The D gene is left open where the match is weak. Clone size is stated in some rows and not others, as once, few, many or a class when expanded.

CSVEVGDTDFPRGSYEQYF TGCAGCGTTGAAGTTGGGGACACCGACTTCCCTCGGGGCTCCTACGAGCAGTACTTC TRBV29-1 - TRBJ2-7 -
CASSLGAGTYEQYF TGTGCCAGCAGTTTAGGGGCAGGGACCTACGAGCAGTACTTC TRBV27 - TRBJ2-7 -
CASKPTGGGYEQYF TGTGCCAGCAAGCCCACGGGGGGGGGATACGAGCAGTACTTC TRBV6-5 TRBD2 TRBJ2-7 -
CASRPGQGGGYTF TGTGCCAGCAGACCGGGACAGGGAGGTGGCTACACCTTC TRBV6-5 TRBD1 TRBJ1-2 -
CAISQGWYGYTF TGTGCCATCAGCCAGGGGTGGTATGGCTACACCTTC TRBV10-3 - TRBJ1-2 once
CASTGGNGYTF TGTGCCAGCACTGGGGGGAACGGCTACACCTTC TRBV28 - TRBJ1-2 few
CASSPVAGFGSGANVLTF TGTGCCAGCAGCCCCGTGGCGGGATTCGGCTCTGGGGCCAACGTCCTGACTTTC TRBV7-7 - TRBJ2-6 -
CASSIGGVGITSTDTQYF TGTGCCAGCAGTATCGGGGGAGTGGGGATAACTAGCACAGATACGCAGTATTTT TRBV19 - TRBJ2-3 -
CASSFSGEATDTQYF TGTGCCAGCAGCTTCTCGGGAGAGGCTACAGATACGCAGTATTTT TRBV11-2 - TRBJ2-3 -
CASSYPGGGETQYF TGTGCCAGCAGTTACCCAGGGGGCGGTGAGACCCAGTACTTC TRBV6-5 TRBD1 TRBJ2-5 -
CASSAPTGFETQYF TGCGCCAGCAGCGCTCCAACAGGTTTCGAGACCCAGTACTTC TRBV5-1 - TRBJ2-5 -
CASSPRGQGGNSPLHF TGCGCCAGCAGCCCCCGGGGACAGGGTGGGAATTCACCCCTCCACTTT TRBV5-1 TRBD1 TRBJ1-6 -
CASSRRETSEKLFF TGTGCCAGCAGCAGGCGGGAAACCAGTGAAAAACTGTTTTTT TRBV28 - TRBJ1-4 few
CASSLLTWGLSYNEQFF TGTGCCAGCAGCCTCCTCACGTGGGGACTGAGCTACAATGAGCAGTTCTTC TRBV7-9 - TRBJ2-1 -
CASSPGQLGANVLTF TGTGCCAGCAGTCCAGGACAGCTCGGGGCCAACGTCCTGACTTTC TRBV27 - TRBJ2-6 -
CASSPTRAGQPQHF TGTGCCAGCAGCCCAACCAGGGCCGGTCAGCCCCAGCATTTT TRBV3-1/TRBV3-2 - TRBJ1-5 once
CASSRWTTTGELFF TGTGCCAGCAGCCGATGGACAACCACCGGGGAGCTGTTTTTT TRBV16 - TRBJ2-2 once
CASRMIRQGPYEQYF TGTGCCAGCAGGATGATCCGACAGGGGCCCTACGAGCAGTACTTC TRBV27 TRBD1 TRBJ2-7 -
CASSDRNGELFF TGCGCCAGCAGTGATAGAAACGGGGAGCTGTTTTTT TRBV10-1 - TRBJ2-2 few
CASRAGGNTEAFF TGTGCCAGCAGGGCAGGGGGGAACACTGAAGCTTTCTTT TRBV6-5 TRBD1 TRBJ1-1 -
CASSEATPNEQYF TGTGCCAGCAGTGAGGCCACGCCGAACGAGCAGTACTTC TRBV2 - TRBJ2-7 -
CASSTPGGIHYGYTF TGTGCCAGCAGCACCCCGGGGGGGATTCACTATGGCTACACCTTC TRBV5-5 - TRBJ1-2 -
CASAPTGEDSGNTIYF TGCGCCAGCGCTCCCACAGGGGAGGACTCTGGAAACACCATATATTTT TRBV5-1 TRBD1 TRBJ1-3 -
CASSSRLNTEAFF TGTGCCAGCAGCTCCCGGTTGAACACTGAAGCTTTCTTT TRBV12-3/TRBV12-4 - TRBJ1-1 few
CASSRGDGANVLTF TGTGCCAGCAGTCGTGGAGATGGGGCCAACGTCCTGACTTTC TRBV6-4 - TRBJ2-6 once
CSASSTTSGSSNEQFF TGCAGTGCTAGTAGCACGACTAGCGGGAGTTCCAATGAGCAGTTCTTC TRBV20-1 TRBD2 TRBJ2-1 -
CASSPDRSSYNEQFF TGTGCCAGTAGCCCGGACAGATCTTCTTACAATGAGCAGTTCTTC TRBV19 - TRBJ2-1 few
CASRGTAEGGNEQYF TGCGCCAGCAGGGGGACAGCTGAGGGTGGGAACGAGCAGTACTTC TRBV10-2 TRBD1 TRBJ2-7 -
CASSEEGQGPRKETQYF TGCGCCAGCAGTGAGGAGGGACAGGGTCCCCGGAAGGAGACCCAGTACTTC TRBV10-1 TRBD1 TRBJ2-5 -
CASSKRLAGGSDTQYF TGTGCCAGCAGTAAAAGACTAGCGGGAGGGTCAGATACGCAGTATTTT TRBV27 TRBD2 TRBJ2-3 -
CATSWTGRNTEAFF TGTGCCACCAGCTGGACAGGGAGGAACACTGAAGCTTTCTTT TRBV15 TRBD1 TRBJ1-1 -
CASSPPWTGRTDTQYF TGTGCCAGCAGCCCCCCCTGGACAGGGAGAACAGATACGCAGTATTTT TRBV7-6 TRBD1 TRBJ2-3 -
CASSSGTGTGELFF TGTGCCAGCAGTTCTGGGACAGGGACCGGGGAGCTGTTTTTT TRBV27 TRBD1 TRBJ2-2 -
CASSVVGGGFDEQFF TGTGCCAGCAGCGTAGTAGGGGGCGGTTTTGATGAGCAGTTCTTC TRBV9 TRBD1 TRBJ2-1 -
CASSTRDRRNYGYTF TGTGCCAGTAGTACGCGGGACAGGCGTAACTATGGCTACACCTTC TRBV19 TRBD1 TRBJ1-2 -